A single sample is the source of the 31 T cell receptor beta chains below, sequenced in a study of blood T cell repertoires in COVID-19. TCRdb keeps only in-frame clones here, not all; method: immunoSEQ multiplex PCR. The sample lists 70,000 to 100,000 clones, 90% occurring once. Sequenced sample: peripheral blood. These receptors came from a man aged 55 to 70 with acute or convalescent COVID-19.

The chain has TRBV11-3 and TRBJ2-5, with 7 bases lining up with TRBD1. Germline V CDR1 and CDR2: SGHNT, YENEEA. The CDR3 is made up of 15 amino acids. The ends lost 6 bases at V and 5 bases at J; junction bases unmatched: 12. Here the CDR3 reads CASRERTGGQETQYF. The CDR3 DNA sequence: TGTGCCAGCAGGGAAAGGACAGGCGGACAGGAGACCCAGTACTTC.

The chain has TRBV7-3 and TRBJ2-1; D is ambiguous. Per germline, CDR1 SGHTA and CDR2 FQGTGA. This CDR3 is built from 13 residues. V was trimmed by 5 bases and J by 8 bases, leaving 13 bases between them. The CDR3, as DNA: TGTGCCAGCAGCCTTTATAAACTCGATGAGCAGTTCTTC. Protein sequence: CASSLYKLDEQFF. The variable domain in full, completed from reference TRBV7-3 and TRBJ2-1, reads GAGVSQTPSNKVTEKGKYVELRCDPISGHTALYWYRQSLGQGPEFLIYFQGTGAADDSGLPNDRFFAVRPEGSVSTLKIQRTERGDSAVYLCASSLYKLDEQFFGPGTRLTVL.

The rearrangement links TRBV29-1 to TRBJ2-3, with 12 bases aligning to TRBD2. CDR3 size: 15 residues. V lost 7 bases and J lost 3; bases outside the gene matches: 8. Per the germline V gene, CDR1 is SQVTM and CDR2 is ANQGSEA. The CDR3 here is CSAVTSGSRTDTQYF. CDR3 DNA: TGCAGCGCCGTGACTAGCGGGAGTCGAACAGATACGCAGTATTTT.

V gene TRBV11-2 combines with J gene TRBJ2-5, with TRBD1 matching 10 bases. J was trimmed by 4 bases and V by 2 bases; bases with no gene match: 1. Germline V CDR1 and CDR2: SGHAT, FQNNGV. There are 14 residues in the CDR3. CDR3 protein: CASSLRTGGETQYF. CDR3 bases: TGTGCCAGCAGCTTAAGGACAGGGGGAGAGACCCAGTACTTC.

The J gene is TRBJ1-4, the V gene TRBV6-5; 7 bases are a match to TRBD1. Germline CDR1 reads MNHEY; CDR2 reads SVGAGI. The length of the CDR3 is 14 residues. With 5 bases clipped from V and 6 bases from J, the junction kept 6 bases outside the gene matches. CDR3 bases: TGTGCCAGCAGTCCAGGGGGTACTGATGAAAAACTGTTTTTT. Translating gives CASSPGGTDEKLFF.

The CDR3 DNA is TGTGCCAGCAGCTTGGGGCCAGGATACTCTGGAAACACCATATATTTT. Its protein product is CASSLGPGYSGNTIYF. The chain has TRBV7-2 and TRBJ1-3, with D possibly TRBD1 on 5 matching bases. Trimming stripped 3 bases from V and 0 bases from J, with 12 bases between. The CDR3 is made up of 16 amino acids. Germline loops: CDR1 SGHTA, CDR2 FQGNSA.

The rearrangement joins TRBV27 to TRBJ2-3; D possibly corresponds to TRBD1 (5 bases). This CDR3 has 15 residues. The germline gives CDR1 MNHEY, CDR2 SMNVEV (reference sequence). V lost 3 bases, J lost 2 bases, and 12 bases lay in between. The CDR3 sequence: CASSFAGIATDTQYF. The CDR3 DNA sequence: TGTGCCAGCAGTTTTGCAGGGATCGCCACAGATACGCAGTATTTT.

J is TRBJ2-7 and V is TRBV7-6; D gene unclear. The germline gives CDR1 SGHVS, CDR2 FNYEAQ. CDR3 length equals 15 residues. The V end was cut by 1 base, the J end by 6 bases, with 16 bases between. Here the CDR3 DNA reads TGTGCCAGCAGCTTAGGATCTCTCTACGTCTCCGAGCAGTACTTC. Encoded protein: CASSLGSLYVSEQYF. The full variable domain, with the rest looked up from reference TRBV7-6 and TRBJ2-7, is GAGVSQSPRYKVTKRGQDVALRCDPISGHVSLYWYRQALGQGPEFLTYFNYEAQQDKSGLPNDRFSAERPEGSISTLTIQRTEQRDSAMYRCASSLGSLYVSEQYFGPGTRLTVT.

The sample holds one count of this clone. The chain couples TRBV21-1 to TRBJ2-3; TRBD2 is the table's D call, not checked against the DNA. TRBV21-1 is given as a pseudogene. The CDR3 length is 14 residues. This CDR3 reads CASSTSVSMDTQYF. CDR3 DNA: TGTGCCAGCAGCACTAGCGTCTCTATGGATACGCAGTATTTT.

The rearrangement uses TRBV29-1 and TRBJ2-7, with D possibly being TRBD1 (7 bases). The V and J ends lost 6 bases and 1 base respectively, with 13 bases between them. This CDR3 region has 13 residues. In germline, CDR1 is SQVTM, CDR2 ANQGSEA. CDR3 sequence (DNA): TGCAGCGTCGAGACAGGGAGGTCCTACGAGCAGTACTTC. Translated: CSVETGRSYEQYF.

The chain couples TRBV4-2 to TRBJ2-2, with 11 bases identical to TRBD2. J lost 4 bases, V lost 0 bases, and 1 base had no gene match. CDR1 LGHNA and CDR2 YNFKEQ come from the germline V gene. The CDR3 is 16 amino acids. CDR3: CASSQDLAGGTGELFF. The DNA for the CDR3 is TGTGCCAGCAGCCAAGATCTAGCGGGAGGCACCGGGGAGCTGTTTTTT.

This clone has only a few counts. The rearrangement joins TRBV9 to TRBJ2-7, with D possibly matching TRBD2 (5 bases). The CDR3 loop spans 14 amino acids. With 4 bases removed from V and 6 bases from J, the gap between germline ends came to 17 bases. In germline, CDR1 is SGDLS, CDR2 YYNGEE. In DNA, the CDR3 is TGTGCCAGCAGCCCCGGGATTACCCCTACCGAGCAGTACTTC. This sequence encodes CASSPGITPTEQYF. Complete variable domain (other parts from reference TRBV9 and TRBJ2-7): DSGVTQTPKHLITATGQRVTLRCSPRSGDLSVYWYQQSLDQGLQFLIQYYNGEERAKGNILERFSAQQFPDLHSELNLSSLELGDSALYFCASSPGITPTEQYFGPGTRLTVT.

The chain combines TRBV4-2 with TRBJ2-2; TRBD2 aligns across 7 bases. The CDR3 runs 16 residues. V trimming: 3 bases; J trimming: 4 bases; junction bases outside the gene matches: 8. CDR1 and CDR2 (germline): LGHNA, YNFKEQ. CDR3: CASSQLTSTGTGELFF. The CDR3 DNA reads TGTGCCAGCAGCCAGCTGACTAGCACGGGCACCGGGGAGCTGTTTTTT.

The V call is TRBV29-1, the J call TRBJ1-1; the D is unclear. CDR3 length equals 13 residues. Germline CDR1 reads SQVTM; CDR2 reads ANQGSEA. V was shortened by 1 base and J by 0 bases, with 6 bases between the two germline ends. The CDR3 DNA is TGCAGCGTTGAAGCGGAGATGAACACTGAAGCTTTCTTT. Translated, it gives CSVEAEMNTEAFF.

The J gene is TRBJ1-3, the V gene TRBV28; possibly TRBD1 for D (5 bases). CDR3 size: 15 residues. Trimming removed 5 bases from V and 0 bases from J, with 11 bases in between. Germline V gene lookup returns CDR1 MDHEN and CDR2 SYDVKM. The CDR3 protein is CASSERTSSGNTIYF. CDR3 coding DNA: TGTGCCAGCAGTGAAAGGACAAGCTCTGGAAACACCATATATTTT.

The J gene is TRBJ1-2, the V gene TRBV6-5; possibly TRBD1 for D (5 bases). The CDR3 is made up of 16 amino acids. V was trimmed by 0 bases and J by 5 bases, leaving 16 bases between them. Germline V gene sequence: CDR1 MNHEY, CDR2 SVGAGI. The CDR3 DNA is TGTGCCAGCAGTTACTCGATAGGAGGGGCGCTTTATGGCTACACCTTC. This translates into CASSYSIGGALYGYTF.

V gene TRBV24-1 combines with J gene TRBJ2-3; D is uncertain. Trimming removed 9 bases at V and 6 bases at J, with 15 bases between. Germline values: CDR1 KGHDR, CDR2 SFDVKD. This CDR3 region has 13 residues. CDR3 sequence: CATSAWSGDTQYF. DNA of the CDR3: TGTGCCACCTCCGCTTGGAGTGGCGATACGCAGTATTTT.

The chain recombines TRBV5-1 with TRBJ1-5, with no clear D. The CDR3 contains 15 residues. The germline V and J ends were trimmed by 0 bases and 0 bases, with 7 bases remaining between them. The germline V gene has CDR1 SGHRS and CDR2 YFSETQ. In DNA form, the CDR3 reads TGCGCCAGCAGCTTGGGCCCAGTTAGCAATCAGCCCCAGCATTTT. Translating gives CASSLGPVSNQPQHF.

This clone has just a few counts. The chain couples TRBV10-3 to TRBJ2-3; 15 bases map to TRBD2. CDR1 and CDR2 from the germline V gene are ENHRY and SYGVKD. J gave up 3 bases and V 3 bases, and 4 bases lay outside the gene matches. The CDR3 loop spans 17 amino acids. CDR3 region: CAISDSGTSGRTDTQYF. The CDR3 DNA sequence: TGTGCCATCAGTGATTCCGGGACTAGCGGGAGGACAGATACGCAGTATTTT.

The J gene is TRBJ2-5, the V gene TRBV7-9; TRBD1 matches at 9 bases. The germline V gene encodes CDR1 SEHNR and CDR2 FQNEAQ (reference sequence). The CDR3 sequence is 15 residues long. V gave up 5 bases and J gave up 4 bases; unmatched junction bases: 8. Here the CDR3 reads CASSLTGTGTETQYF. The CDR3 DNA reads TGTGCCAGCAGCCTAACCGGGACAGGGACAGAGACCCAGTACTTC.

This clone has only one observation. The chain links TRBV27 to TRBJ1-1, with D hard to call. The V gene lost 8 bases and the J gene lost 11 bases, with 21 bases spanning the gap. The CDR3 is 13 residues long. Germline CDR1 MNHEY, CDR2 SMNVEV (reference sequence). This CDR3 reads CASFRTPAASAFF. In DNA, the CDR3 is TGTGCCAGCTTTCGGACTCCTGCCGCCTCCGCTTTCTTT.

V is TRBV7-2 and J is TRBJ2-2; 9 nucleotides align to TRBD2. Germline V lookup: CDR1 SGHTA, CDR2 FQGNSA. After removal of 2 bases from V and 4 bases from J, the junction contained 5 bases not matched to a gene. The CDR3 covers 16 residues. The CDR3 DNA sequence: TGTGCCAGCAGCTTAAGAACTAGCGGGCTCACCGGGGAGCTGTTTTTT. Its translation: CASSLRTSGLTGELFF.

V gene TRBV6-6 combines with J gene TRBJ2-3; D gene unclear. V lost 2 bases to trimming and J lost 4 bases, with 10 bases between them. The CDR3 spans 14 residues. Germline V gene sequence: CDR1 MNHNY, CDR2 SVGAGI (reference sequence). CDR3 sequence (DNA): TGTGCCAGCAGTTACGTTAGTTCCGCAGATACGCAGTATTTT. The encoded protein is CASSYVSSADTQYF.

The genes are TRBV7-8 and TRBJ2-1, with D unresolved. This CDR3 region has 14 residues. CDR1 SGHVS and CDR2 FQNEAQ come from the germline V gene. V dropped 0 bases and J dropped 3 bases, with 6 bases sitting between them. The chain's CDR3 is CASSLAESYNEQFF. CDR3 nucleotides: TGTGCCAGCAGCTTAGCGGAGAGCTACAATGAGCAGTTCTTC.

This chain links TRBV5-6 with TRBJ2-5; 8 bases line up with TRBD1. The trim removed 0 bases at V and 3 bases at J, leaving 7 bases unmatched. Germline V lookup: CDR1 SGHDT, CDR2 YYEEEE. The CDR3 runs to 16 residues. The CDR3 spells CASSLGFRGREETQYF. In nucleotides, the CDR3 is TGTGCCAGCAGCTTGGGTTTCAGGGGGCGCGAAGAGACCCAGTACTTC.

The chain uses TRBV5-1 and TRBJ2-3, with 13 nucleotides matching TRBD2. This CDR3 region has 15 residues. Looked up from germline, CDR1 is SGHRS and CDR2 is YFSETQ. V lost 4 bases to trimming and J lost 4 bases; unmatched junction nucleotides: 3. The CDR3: CASSPGLAGPDTQYF. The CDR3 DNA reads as TGCGCCAGCAGCCCGGGACTAGCGGGACCAGATACGCAGTATTTT.

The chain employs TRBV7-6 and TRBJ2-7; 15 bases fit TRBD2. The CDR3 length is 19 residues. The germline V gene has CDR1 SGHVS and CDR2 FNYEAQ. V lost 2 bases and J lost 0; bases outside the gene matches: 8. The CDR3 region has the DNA TGTGCCAGCAGCTTACCACCGGGACTAGCGGGGGGTAACTCCTACGAGCAGTACTTC. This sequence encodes CASSLPPGLAGGNSYEQYF. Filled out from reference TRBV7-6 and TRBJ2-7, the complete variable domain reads GAGVSQSPRYKVTKRGQDVALRCDPISGHVSLYWYRQALGQGPEFLTYFNYEAQQDKSGLPNDRFSAERPEGSISTLTIQRTEQRDSAMYRCASSLPPGLAGGNSYEQYFGPGTRLTVT.

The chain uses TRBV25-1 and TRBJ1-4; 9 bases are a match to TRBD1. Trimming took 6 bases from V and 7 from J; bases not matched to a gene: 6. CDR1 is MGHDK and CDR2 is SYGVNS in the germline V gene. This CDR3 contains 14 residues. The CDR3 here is CASRTGGDSEKLFF. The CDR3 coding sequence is TGTGCCAGCAGAACAGGGGGCGACAGTGAAAAACTGTTTTTT.

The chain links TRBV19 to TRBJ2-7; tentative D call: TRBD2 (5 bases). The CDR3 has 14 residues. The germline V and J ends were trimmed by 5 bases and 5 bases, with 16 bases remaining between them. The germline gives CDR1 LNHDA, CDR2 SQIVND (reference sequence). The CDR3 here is CASSLGRDRNEQYF. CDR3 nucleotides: TGTGCCAGTAGTCTCGGTCGGGATCGAAACGAGCAGTACTTC.

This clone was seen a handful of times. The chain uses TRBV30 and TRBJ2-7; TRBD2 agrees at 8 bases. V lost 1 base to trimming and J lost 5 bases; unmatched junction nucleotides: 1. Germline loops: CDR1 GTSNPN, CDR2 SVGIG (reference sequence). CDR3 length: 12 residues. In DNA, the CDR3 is TGTGCCTGGAGTGCGGGGGGGAACGAGCAGTACTTC. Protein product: CAWSAGGNEQYF.

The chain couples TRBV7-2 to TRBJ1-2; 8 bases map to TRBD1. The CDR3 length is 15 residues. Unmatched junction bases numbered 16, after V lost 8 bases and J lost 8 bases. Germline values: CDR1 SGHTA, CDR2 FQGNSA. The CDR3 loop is CASRRGQEGDRGYTF. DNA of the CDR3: TGTGCCAGCCGACGGGGACAGGAGGGGGATAGAGGCTACACCTTC.